This TCR beta chain comes out of a study of metastatic and nonmetastatic thyroid tumors. With MiXCR, TCRdb called clones anew from the PCR reads. The sample has 90,000 or so clones, roughly 8.6% seen once; the top ten hold 8% to 10%. This clone showed up many times. Germline V gene sequence: CDR1 MRHNA, CDR2 SNTAGT. J gave up 3 bases and V 2 bases, and 0 bases lay outside the gene matches. The CDR3 is 14 amino acids. Ahead of thyroid surgery, no patient had received treatment of any kind. The rearrangement joins TRBV6-4 to TRBJ2-1, with 8 bases identical to TRBD1. Input material: blood. This clonotype originated in a female donor with papillary thyroid cancer or a benign thyroid nodule (not recorded which). Some clones in this sample may be carry-over from other donors' samples. The chain's CDR3 is CASSDGQGYNEQFF. In DNA form, the CDR3 reads TGTGCCAGCAGTGACGGACAGGGCTACAATGAGCAGTTCTTC.